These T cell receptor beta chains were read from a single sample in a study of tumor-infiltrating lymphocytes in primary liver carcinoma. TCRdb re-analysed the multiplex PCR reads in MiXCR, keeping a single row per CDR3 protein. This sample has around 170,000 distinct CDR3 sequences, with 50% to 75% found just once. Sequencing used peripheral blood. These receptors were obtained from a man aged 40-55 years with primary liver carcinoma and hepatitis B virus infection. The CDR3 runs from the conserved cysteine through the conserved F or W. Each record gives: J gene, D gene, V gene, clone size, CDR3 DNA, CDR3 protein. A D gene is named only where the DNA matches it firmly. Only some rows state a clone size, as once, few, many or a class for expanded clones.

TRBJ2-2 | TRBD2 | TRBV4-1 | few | TGCGCCAGCAGCCGAGGACTAGACACCGGGGAGCTGTTTTTT | CASSRGLDTGELFF
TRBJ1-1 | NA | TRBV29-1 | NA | TGCAGCGTTTACGCGAGGTTGGGCACTGAAGCTTTCTTT | CSVYARLGTEAFF
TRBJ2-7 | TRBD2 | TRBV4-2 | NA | TGTGACAGCAGCCAAGGCCTGCTAGCGGGAGGTGGGTACGAGCAGTACTTC | CDSSQGLLAGGGYEQYF
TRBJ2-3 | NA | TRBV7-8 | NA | TGTGCCAGCAGCTTAGTGTCATTTAGGAGCACAGATACGCACTATTTT | CASSLVSFRSTDTHYF
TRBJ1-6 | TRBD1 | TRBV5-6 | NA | TGTGCCAACAGCTCTCTTCAGGGGGGCCAGGGTTCACCCCTCCACTTT | CANSSLQGGQGSPLHF
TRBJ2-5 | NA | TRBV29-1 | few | TGCAGCGGAAGTCGGGGCGGGGAAGAGACCCAGTACTTC | CSGSRGGEETQYF
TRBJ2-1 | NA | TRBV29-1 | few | TGCAGCGTTGAAGGCACTGGATGGAGGAACTATGAGCAGTTCTTC | CSVEGTGWRNYEQFF
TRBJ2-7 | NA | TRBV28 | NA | TGTGCCAGCAAAGGGGTTACCTACGAGCAGTACTTC | CASKGVTYEQYF
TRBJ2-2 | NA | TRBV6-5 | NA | TGTGCCAGCAACCCGGGACAAGGGGAGGCCGGGGAGCTGTTTTTT | CASNPGQGEAGELFF
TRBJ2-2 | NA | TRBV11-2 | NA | TGTGCCAGCAGCTCCCCATCAAGGGAAATGTTTTTT | CASSSPSREMFF
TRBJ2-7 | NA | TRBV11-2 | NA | TGTGCCAGTAGCTTAGATGTGGGGCTCTACGAGCAGTACTTC | CASSLDVGLYEQYF
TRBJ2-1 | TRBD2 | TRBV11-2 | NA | TGTGCCAGCAGCTTAGGCGCACTAGCGGGAACTGTAGGTGAGCAGTTCTTC | CASSLGALAGTVGEQFF
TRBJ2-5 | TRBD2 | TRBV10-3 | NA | TGTGCCATCAGTGAGAACGGACTAGCGAACCAAGAGACCCAGTACTTC | CAISENGLANQETQYF
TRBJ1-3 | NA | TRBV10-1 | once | TGCGCCAACAGTGAGTCAACGGGACCTGGAAACACCATATATTTT | CANSESTGPGNTIYF
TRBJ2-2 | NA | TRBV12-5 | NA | TGTGCTAGTGGTTTGGTTGTGGGTCCCATCGGGGAGCTGTTTTTT | CASGLVVGPIGELFF
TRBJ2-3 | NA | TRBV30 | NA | TGTGCCTGGAGTGTGGGACCGGCCACAGATACGCAGTATTTT | CAWSVGPATDTQYF
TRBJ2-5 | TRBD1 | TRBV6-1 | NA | TGTGCCAGCAATCTTTTGACAGGGGTGGTGAGGGAGACCCAGTACTTC | CASNLLTGVVRETQYF
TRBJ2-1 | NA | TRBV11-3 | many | TGTGCCAGCAGCGGAGGGCCGGGGGTCAATGAGCAGTTCTTC | CASSGGPGVNEQFF
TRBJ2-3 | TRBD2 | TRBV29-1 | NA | TGCAGCGTCGATAATGCCGCGGGAGTTACAGATACGCAGTATTTT | CSVDNAAGVTDTQYF
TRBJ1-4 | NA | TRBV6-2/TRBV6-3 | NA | TGTGCCAGCAGTCGACCGACACATGCAACTAATGAAAAACTGTTTTTT | CASSRPTHATNEKLFF
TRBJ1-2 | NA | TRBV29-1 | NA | TGCAGCGTTGCCCAGACAGTAGATGCCTACACTTTC | CSVAQTVDAYTF
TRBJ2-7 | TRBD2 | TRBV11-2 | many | TGTGCCAGCAGCTTGTCTCCGGGACTAGGATGGGAGCAGTACTTC | CASSLSPGLGWEQYF
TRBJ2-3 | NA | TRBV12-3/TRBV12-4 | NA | TGTGCCAGCAGTTTGGCAGCCACAGATACGCAGTATTTT | CASSLAATDTQYF
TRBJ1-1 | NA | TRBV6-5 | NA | TGTGCCAGCCTCCGGGAGGGTATGGGTTCGCGGACTGAAGCTTTCTTT | CASLREGMGSRTEAFF
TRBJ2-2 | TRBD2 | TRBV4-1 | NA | TGCGCCAGCAGCCAGGCGACTAGCGCGAACACCGGGGAGCTGTTTTTT | CASSQATSANTGELFF
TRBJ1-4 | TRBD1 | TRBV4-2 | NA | TGTGCCAGCAGCCAACAACCGCAGGGGGGTAATGAAAAACTGTTTTTT | CASSQQPQGGNEKLFF
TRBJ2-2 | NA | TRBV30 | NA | TGTGCCTGTCAGGGACTCAGCAGCACCCGGGAGCTGTTTTTT | CACQGLSSTRELFF
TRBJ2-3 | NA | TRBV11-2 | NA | TGTGCCGGAGGGGCATGGGAGCCCGTAGATACGCAGTATTTT | CAGGAWEPVDTQYF
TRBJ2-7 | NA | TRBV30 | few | TGTGCCTGGAACGACTTATTGGACGGCTACGAGCAGTACTTC | CAWNDLLDGYEQYF